These 25 T cell receptor beta chains share one sample of origin, sequenced in a study of cytomegalovirus exposure and HLA in healthy donors. It was with 60 Vbeta and 13 Jbeta primers that the PCR ran. This table comes from immunoSEQ multiplex PCR, and its TCRdb copy is limited to in-frame clones, with some not included. The sample shows around 150,000 clones, approximately 75% of them seen only once. Material: PBMCs. The receptors shown here come from a male donor in good health and CMV-seronegative.

The CDR3, as DNA: TGTGCCAGCAGCCCCAAGCGGGCGGGGAATACGCAGTATTTT. It encodes CASSPKRAGNTQYF. The chain joins TRBV13 to TRBJ2-3; a weak D match, TRBD2 (6 bases). Per the germline V gene, CDR1 is PRHDT and CDR2 is FYEKMQ (reference sequence). The CDR3 covers 14 residues. The ends were cut back, 5 bases at V and 7 bases at J, with 16 bases in the middle.

To note about this clone: This sample includes further DNA sequences coding for the same CDR3. The genes are TRBV5-4 and TRBJ2-2, with 9 nucleotides matching TRBD1. Trimming at V came to 6 bases and at J to 3 bases, leaving 9 bases not matched to a gene. The CDR3 runs 16 residues. Germline values: CDR1 SGHNT, CDR2 YYREEE (reference sequence). This CDR3 reads CASTQGDRAHTGELFF. CDR3 sequence (DNA): TGTGCCAGCACCCAGGGGGACAGGGCCCACACCGGGGAGCTGTTTTTT.

The rearrangement joins TRBV15 to TRBJ2-3, with TRBD1 matching over 7 bases. J lost 0 bases, V lost 3 bases, and 9 bases had no gene match. This CDR3 spans 17 amino acids. CDR1 LNHNV and CDR2 YYDKDF come from the germline V gene (reference sequence). In DNA, the CDR3 is TGTGCCACCAGCAGGCCGGGACAGCACCTTAGCACAGATACGCAGTATTTT. Encoded protein: CATSRPGQHLSTDTQYF.

The V gene is TRBV12-5, the J gene TRBJ2-1; D remains ambiguous. Trimming left V 7 bases short and J 5 bases short, with 15 bases between. CDR3 length: 14 amino acids. The germline V gene has CDR1 LGHNT and CDR2 FRNRAP. The CDR3 is CASAADSVNNEQFF. The CDR3 DNA is TGTGCTAGTGCCGCTGATTCGGTAAACAATGAGCAGTTCTTC.

This chain uses TRBV30 with TRBJ1-3; tentative D call: TRBD1 (5 bases). Germline CDR1 is GTSNPN and CDR2 is SVGIG (reference sequence). The V end lost 5 bases, the J end lost 8 bases, and 16 bases lay between the germline ends. This CDR3 is 13 amino acids long. The CDR3 sequence is CAWSRDPSDTIYF. The CDR3 nucleotides read TGTGCCTGGTCACGGGACCCTAGCGACACCATATATTTT.

The V and J genes are TRBV14 and TRBJ1-6; no clear D gene. The CDR3 is made up of 12 amino acids. Trimming stripped 4 bases from V and 12 bases from J, with 10 bases between. Germline-derived CDR1 and CDR2 are SGHDN and FVKESK. In DNA form, the CDR3 reads TGTGCCAGCAGCCCCCCCCGGTTACCCCTCCACTTT. Translated, it gives CASSPPRLPLHF.

Remarks on this clone: At one end, the junction sequence differs from germline, possibly due to a read error. The chain has TRBV7-7 and TRBJ2-5; perhaps TRBD1 as D (6 bases). CDR1 SSHAT and CDR2 FNYEAQ come from the germline V gene (reference sequence). CDR3 size: 16 residues. CDR3 nucleotide sequence: TGTGCTAGCAGCTTGGGCAGGGGAACGATCGCAGAGACCCAGTACTTC. It translates to CASSLGRGTIAETQYF.

This clone occurred a few times. V gene TRBV4-3 combines with J gene TRBJ2-3; D is possibly TRBD1 (5 bases). The V gene lost 0 bases and the J gene lost 2 bases, with 15 bases spanning the gap. The CDR3 runs to 17 residues. Germline-derived CDR1 and CDR2 are LGHNA and YSLEER. The CDR3 loop is CASSQDRGRAITDTQYF. The CDR3 DNA reads as TGCGCCAGCAGCCAAGATCGCGGCAGGGCGATCACAGATACGCAGTATTTT.

The chain couples TRBV27 to TRBJ2-7; TRBD1 agrees at 8 bases. Germline V gene sequence: CDR1 MNHEY, CDR2 SMNVEV (reference sequence). The CDR3 consists of 16 residues. V shed 5 bases and J 2 bases; nucleotides not matched to a gene: 11. The chain's CDR3 is CASSQNTGTGTYEQYF. The CDR3 DNA follows: TGTGCCAGCAGTCAAAATACCGGGACAGGCACCTACGAGCAGTACTTC.

This CDR3 is CASSLASGVLSTDTQYF. CDR3 in DNA: TGTGCCAGCAGCTTGGCTAGCGGGGTCCTTAGCACAGATACGCAGTATTTT. This rearrangement joins TRBV5-4 to TRBJ2-3; 9 bases are a match to TRBD2. The germline CDR1 and CDR2 sequences are SGHNT and YYREEE (reference sequence). V trimming: 0 bases; J trimming: 0 bases; junction bases outside the gene matches: 5. The CDR3 has 17 residues.

The chain uses TRBV2 and TRBJ2-5; perhaps TRBD2 as D (8 bases). The germline V and J ends were trimmed by 4 bases and 2 bases, with 14 bases remaining between them. There are 15 residues in the CDR3. Germline-derived CDR1 and CDR2 are SNHLY and FYNNEI. CDR3 in amino acids: CASSGSGGQQETQYF. CDR3 DNA: TGTGCCAGCAGTGGGAGCGGGGGACAGCAAGAGACCCAGTACTTC.

The gene calls are TRBV13 and TRBJ2-5, with 7 bases aligning to TRBD1. Germline CDR1 and CDR2: PRHDT and FYEKMQ (reference sequence). V lost 5 bases, J lost 4 bases, and 4 bases stayed unmatched. This CDR3 has 13 amino acids. The CDR3 reads CASSTHRGETQYF. Here the CDR3 DNA reads TGTGCCAGCAGCACCCACAGGGGAGAGACCCAGTACTTC.

The chain employs TRBV7-8 and TRBJ1-2; D might be TRBD1 (6 bases). Trimming removed 5 bases at V and 2 bases at J, with 15 bases between. The CDR3 is made up of 15 amino acids. Germline CDR1 SGHVS, CDR2 FQNEAQ. The CDR3 sequence is CASSPRGGANYGYTF. The CDR3, as DNA: TGTGCCAGCAGCCCCCGGGGGGGGGCGAACTATGGCTACACCTTC.

This clone came up once. The chain combines TRBV27 with TRBJ2-7; 7 bases are a match to TRBD2. This CDR3 comprises 13 residues. CDR1 is MNHEY and CDR2 is SMNVEV in the germline V gene (reference sequence). V trimming: 2 bases; J trimming: 2 bases; junction bases outside the gene matches: 0. The CDR3 coding sequence is TGTGCCAGCAGTTTACGGGGGGCCTACGAGCAGTACTTC. This gives the protein CASSLRGAYEQYF.

This clone was counted once. This chain uses TRBV10-3 with TRBJ1-6, with TRBD1 as a possible D gene (6 bases). This CDR3 spans 15 amino acids. The V and J ends lost 3 bases and 9 bases respectively, with 15 bases between them. The germline V gene has CDR1 ENHRY and CDR2 SYGVKD. The CDR3 loop is CAISDPGTLSSPLHF. The CDR3 region has the DNA TGTGCCATCAGTGACCCCGGGACATTGAGTTCACCCCTCCACTTT.

This rearrangement joins TRBV18 to TRBJ1-2, with TRBD1 matching over 8 bases. Germline-derived CDR1 and CDR2 are KGHSH and LQKENI. With 3 bases clipped from V and 6 bases from J, the junction kept 6 bases outside the gene matches. CDR3 length equals 14 residues. The CDR3 nucleotides are TGTGCCAGCTCACCCCAGGGGGCTTCAGATGGCTACACCTTC. Translation gives CASSPQGASDGYTF.

In this sample, this clone turned up a few times. The rearrangement joins TRBV5-6 to TRBJ2-3, with D unclear. The V gene's germline CDR1 is SGHDT and CDR2 YYEEEE. The V gene lost 1 base and the J gene lost 7 bases, with 4 bases spanning the gap. This CDR3 contains 11 residues. The CDR3 DNA sequence: TGTGCCAGCAGCTTGTATAATACGCAGTATTTT. Its translation is CASSLYNTQYF.

This clone has a single count. This chain's CDR3 is CASSQDYRGDQPQHF. The CDR3 bases are TGCGCCAGCAGCCAAGATTACAGGGGGGACCAGCCCCAGCATTTT. The J gene is TRBJ1-5, the V gene TRBV4-3; 8 bases are shared with TRBD1. CDR1 is LGHNA and CDR2 is YSLEER in the germline V gene. After removal of 0 bases from V and 7 bases from J, the junction contained 5 bases not matched to a gene. This CDR3 is built from 15 residues.

This chain connects TRBV2 to TRBJ2-5, with D unclear. V was trimmed by 3 bases and J by 5 bases, leaving 10 bases between them. The CDR3 is 13 amino acids. The germline V gene encodes CDR1 SNHLY and CDR2 FYNNEI. In DNA form, the CDR3 reads TGTGCCAGCAGTGAGTTTTTGAGGGAGACCCAGTACTTC. Its translation: CASSEFLRETQYF.

The CDR3 region has the DNA TGTGCCAGCAGCCCGCCGGGGACAGGCGGAGAGACCCAGTACTTC. This translates into CASSPPGTGGETQYF. V gene TRBV11-2 combines with J gene TRBJ2-5, with 8 bases identical to TRBD1. The CDR3 extends over 15 amino acids. Germline V gives CDR1 SGHAT, CDR2 FQNNGV. V shed 5 bases, J shed 4 bases, and the junction held 9 bases outside the gene matches.

This rearrangement joins TRBV6-5 to TRBJ2-5; D perhaps matches TRBD2 (6 bases). Trimming cost V 0 bases and J 3 bases, with 8 bases left between them. The CDR3 length is 14 residues. Germline V gene sequence: CDR1 MNHEY, CDR2 SVGAGI. The CDR3 sequence is CASSYSWGEETQYF. The DNA of the CDR3 is TGTGCCAGCAGTTACTCCTGGGGGGAAGAGACCCAGTACTTC.

The chain uses TRBV30 and TRBJ1-1, with D possibly matching TRBD1 (5 bases). Germline lookup yields CDR1 GTSNPN and CDR2 SVGIG (reference sequence). The V and J ends lost 0 bases and 1 base respectively, with 6 bases between them. The CDR3 has 13 amino acids. CDR3 amino acids: CAWSVQENTEAFF. CDR3 coding DNA: TGTGCCTGGAGTGTACAGGAGAACACTGAAGCTTTCTTT.

The genes are TRBV7-8 and TRBJ1-1; D remains ambiguous. The length of the CDR3 is 11 residues. Germline lookup yields CDR1 SGHVS and CDR2 FQNEAQ. The ends were cut back, 3 bases at V and 8 bases at J, with 7 bases in the middle. CDR3 sequence reads: CASSLAGEAFF. The CDR3 nucleotides read TGTGCCAGCAGCTTGGCGGGGGAAGCTTTCTTT. The full variable domain, rest sourced from reference TRBV7-8 and TRBJ1-1, is GAGVSQSPRYKVAKRGQDVALRCDPISGHVSLFWYQQALGQGPEFLTYFQNEAQLDKSGLPSDRFFAERPEGSVSTLKIQRTQQEDSAVYLCASSLAGEAFFGQGTRLTVV.

The rearrangement uses TRBV5-1 and TRBJ2-5; D is uncertain. CDR1 is SGHRS, CDR2 YFSETQ, per germline. Between the trimmed V and J ends, which lost 1 base and 1 base, there was a span of 8 bases. CDR3 length: 14 residues. CDR3 nucleotide sequence: TGCGCCAGCAGCTTGAATCCTCCCCAAGAGACCCAGTACTTC. Its translation is CASSLNPPQETQYF.

This clone was seen a handful of times. The chain is built from TRBV19 and TRBJ1-1; TRBD1 matches at 8 bases. Germline V gene sequence: CDR1 LNHDA, CDR2 SQIVND (reference sequence). J lost 5 bases, V lost 6 bases, and 5 bases had no gene match. The CDR3 length is 13 residues. CDR3 DNA: TGTGCCAGTAGGCCGACAGGGGAGACTGAAGCTTTCTTT. Residues: CASRPTGETEAFF. Full variable domain (outside the CDR3, taken from reference TRBV19 and TRBJ1-1): DGGITQSPKYLFRKEGQNVTLSCEQNLNHDAMYWYRQDPGQGLRLIYYSQIVNDFQKGDIAEGYSVSREKKESFPLTVTSAQKNPTAFYLCASRPTGETEAFFGQGTRLTVV.